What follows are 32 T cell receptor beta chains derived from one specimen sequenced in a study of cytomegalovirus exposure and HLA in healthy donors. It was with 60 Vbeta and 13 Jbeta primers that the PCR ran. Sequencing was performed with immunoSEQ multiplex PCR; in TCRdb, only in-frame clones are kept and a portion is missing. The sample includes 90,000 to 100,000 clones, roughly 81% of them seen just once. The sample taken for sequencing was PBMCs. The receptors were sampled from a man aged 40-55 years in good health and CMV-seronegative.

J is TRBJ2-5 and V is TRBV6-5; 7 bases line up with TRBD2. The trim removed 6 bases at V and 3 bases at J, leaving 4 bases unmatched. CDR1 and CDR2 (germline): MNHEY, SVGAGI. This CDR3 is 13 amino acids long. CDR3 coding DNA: TGTGCCAGCAGACGGGGGGTGGAAGAGACCCAGTACTTC. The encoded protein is CASRRGVEETQYF.

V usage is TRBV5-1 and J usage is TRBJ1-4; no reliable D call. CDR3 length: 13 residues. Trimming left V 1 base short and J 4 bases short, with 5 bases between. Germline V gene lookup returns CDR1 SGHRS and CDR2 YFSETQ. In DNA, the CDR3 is TGCGCCAGCAGCTTGTCCCTTAATGAAAAACTGTTTTTT. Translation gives CASSLSLNEKLFF.

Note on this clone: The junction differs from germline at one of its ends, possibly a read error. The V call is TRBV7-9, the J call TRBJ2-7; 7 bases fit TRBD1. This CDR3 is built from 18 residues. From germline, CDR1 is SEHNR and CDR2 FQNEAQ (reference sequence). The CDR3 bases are TGTTCCAGCAGCTTTCCCGATGGTCGAGGGGGCTTCGACTACGAGCAGTACTTC. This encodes CSSSFPDGRGGFDYEQYF.

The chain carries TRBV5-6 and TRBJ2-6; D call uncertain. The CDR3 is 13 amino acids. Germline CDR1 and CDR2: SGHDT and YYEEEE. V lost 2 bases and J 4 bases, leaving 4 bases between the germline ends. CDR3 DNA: TGTGCCAGCAGCTTAATAGGGGCCAACGTCCTGACTTTC. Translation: CASSLIGANVLTF.

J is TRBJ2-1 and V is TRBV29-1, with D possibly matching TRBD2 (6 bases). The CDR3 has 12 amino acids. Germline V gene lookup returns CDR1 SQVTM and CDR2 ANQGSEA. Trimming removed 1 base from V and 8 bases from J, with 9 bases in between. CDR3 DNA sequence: TGCAGCGTTGAAGTCTCGGGGGATGAGCAGTTCTTC. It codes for CSVEVSGDEQFF.

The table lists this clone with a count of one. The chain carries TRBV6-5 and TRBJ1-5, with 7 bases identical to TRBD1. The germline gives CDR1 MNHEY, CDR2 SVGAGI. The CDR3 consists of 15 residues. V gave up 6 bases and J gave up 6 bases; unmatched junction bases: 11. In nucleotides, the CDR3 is TGTGCCAGCAGGGATCGACAGGGTAGCGGTCAGCCCCAGCATTTT. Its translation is CASRDRQGSGQPQHF.

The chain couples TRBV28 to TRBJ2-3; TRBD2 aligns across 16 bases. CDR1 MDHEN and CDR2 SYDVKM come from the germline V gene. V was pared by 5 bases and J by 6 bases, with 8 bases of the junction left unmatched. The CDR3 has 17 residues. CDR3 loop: CASSPAGLAGGHDTQYF. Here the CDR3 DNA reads TGTGCCAGCAGTCCCGCGGGACTAGCGGGGGGGCATGATACGCAGTATTTT. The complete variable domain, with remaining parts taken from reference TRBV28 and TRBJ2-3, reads DVKVTQSSRYLVKRTGEKVFLECVQDMDHENMFWYRQDPGLGLRLIYFSYDVKMKEKGDIPEGYSVSREKKERFSLILESASTNQTSMYLCASSPAGLAGGHDTQYFGPGTRLTVL.

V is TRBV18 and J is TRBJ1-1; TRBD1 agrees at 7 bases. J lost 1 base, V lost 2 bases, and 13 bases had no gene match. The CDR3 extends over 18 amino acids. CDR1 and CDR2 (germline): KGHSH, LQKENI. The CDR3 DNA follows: TGTGCCAGCTCACCAACGGGACCGGAGGGGGCAACGAACACTGAAGCTTTCTTT. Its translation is CASSPTGPEGATNTEAFF.

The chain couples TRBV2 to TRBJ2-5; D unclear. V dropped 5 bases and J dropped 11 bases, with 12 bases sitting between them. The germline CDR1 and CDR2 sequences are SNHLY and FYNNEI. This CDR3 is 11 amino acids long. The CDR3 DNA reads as TGTGCCAGCAGTTCGTGGTATGAGCAGTACTTC. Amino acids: CASSSWYEQYF.

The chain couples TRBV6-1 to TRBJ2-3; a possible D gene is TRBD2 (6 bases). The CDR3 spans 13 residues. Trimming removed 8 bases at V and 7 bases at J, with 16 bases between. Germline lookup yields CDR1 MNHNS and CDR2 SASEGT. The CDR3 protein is CASEGREYHTQYF. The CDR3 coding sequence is TGTGCCAGCGAGGGACGGGAGTATCATACGCAGTATTTT.

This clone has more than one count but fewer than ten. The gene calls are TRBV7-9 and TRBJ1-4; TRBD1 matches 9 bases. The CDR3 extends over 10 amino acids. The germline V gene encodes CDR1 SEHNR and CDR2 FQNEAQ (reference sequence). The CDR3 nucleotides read TGTTCCGGACAGGGGGAAAAACTGTTTTTT. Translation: CSGQGEKLFF.

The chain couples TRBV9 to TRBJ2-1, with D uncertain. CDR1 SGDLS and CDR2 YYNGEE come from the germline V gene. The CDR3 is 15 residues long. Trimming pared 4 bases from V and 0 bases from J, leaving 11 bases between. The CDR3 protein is CASSPLTDSYNEQFF. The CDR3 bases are TGTGCCAGCAGCCCCCTGACTGACTCCTACAATGAGCAGTTCTTC. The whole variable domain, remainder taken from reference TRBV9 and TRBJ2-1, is DSGVTQTPKHLITATGQRVTLRCSPRSGDLSVYWYQQSLDQGLQFLIQYYNGEERAKGNILERFSAQQFPDLHSELNLSSLELGDSALYFCASSPLTDSYNEQFFGPGTRLTVL.

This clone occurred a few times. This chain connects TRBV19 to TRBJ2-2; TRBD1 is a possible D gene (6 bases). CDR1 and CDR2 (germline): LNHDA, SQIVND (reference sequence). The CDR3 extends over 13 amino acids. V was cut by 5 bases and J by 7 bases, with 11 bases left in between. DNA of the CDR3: TGTGCCAGTAGTCGTTGGGGGCACGGGGAGCTGTTTTTT. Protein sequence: CASSRWGHGELFF.

The CDR3 DNA sequence: TGTGCCAGCTCACCAACAGGGGCTACGGGGGCTTTCTTT. Protein: CASSPTGATGAFF. This rearrangement joins TRBV18 to TRBJ1-1, with 7 bases matching TRBD1. Germline trimming cut 2 bases from V and 11 bases from J; bases unmatched to any gene: 8. Germline values: CDR1 KGHSH, CDR2 LQKENI. This CDR3 region has 13 residues.

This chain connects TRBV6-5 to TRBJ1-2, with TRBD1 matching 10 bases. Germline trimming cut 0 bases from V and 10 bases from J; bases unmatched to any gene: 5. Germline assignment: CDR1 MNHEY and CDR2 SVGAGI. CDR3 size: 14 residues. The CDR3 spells CASSYSGTGVDYTF. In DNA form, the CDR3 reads TGTGCCAGCAGTTACTCCGGGACAGGGGTAGACTACACCTTC.

CDR3 nucleotide sequence: TGCGCCAGCAGCTCGGCGGCCCTTGGGGCCAACGTCCTGACTTTC. Translating it yields CASSSAALGANVLTF. The rearrangement uses TRBV5-1 and TRBJ2-6, with D unclear. V gave up 3 bases and J gave up 3 bases, with 10 bases separating them. The CDR3 runs 15 residues. The germline V gene has CDR1 SGHRS and CDR2 YFSETQ.

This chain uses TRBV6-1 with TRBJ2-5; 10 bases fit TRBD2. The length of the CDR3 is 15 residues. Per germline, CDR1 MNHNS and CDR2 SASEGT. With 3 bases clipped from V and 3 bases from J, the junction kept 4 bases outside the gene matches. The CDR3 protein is CASSEWLAGEETQYF. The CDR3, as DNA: TGTGCCAGCAGTGAGTGGCTAGCGGGGGAAGAGACCCAGTACTTC.

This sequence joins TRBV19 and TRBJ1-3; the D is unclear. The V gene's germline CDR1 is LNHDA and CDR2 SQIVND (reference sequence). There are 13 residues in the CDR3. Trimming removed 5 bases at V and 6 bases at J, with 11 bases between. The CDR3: CASSSQTLNTIYF. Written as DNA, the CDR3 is TGTGCCAGTAGTTCGCAGACACTAAACACCATATATTTT.

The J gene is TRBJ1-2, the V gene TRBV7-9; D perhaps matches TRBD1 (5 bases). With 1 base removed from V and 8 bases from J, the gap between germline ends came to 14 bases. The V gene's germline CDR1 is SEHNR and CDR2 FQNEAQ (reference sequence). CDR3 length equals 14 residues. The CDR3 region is CASSLGHRQGGYTF. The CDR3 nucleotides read TGTGCCAGCAGCTTAGGGCACAGGCAGGGCGGCTACACCTTC. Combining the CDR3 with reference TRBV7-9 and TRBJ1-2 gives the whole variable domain DTGVSQNPRHKITKRGQNVTFRCDPISEHNRLYWYRQTLGQGPEFLTYFQNEAQLEKSRLLSDRFSAERPKGSFSTLEIQRTEQGDSAMYLCASSLGHRQGGYTFGSGTRLTVV.

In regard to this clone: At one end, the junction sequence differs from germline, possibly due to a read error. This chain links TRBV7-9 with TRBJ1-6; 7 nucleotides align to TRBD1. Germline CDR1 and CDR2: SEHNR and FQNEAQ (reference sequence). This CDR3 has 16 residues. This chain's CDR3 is CSSSLSTGAGGSPLHF. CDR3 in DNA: TGTTCCAGCAGCTTATCAACAGGGGCGGGGGGTTCACCCCTCCACTTT.

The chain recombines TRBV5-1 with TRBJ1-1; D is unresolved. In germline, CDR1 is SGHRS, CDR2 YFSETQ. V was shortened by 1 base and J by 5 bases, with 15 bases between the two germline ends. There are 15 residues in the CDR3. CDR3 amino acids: CASSLLAGFPTEAFF. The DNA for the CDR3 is TGCGCCAGCAGCTTGCTGGCAGGATTCCCTACTGAAGCTTTCTTT.

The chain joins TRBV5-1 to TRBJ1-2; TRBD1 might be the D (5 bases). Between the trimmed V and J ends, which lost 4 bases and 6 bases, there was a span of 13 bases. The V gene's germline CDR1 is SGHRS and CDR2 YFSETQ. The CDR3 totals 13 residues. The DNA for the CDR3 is TGCGCCAGCAGCGCCATGGGGGGGGATGGCTACACCTTC. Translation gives CASSAMGGDGYTF. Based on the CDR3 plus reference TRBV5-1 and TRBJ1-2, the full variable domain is KAGVTQTPRYLIKTRGQQVTLSCSPISGHRSVSWYQQTPGQGLQFLFEYFSETQRNKGNFPGRFSGRQFSNSRSEMNVSTLELGDSALYLCASSAMGGDGYTFGSGTRLTVV.

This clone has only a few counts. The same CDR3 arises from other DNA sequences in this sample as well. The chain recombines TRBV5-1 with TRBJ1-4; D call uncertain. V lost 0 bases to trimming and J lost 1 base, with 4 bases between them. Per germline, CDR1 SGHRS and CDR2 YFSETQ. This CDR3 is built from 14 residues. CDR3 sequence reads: CASSLAGTNEKLFF. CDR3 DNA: TGCGCCAGCAGCTTGGCCGGAACTAATGAAAAACTGTTTTTT.

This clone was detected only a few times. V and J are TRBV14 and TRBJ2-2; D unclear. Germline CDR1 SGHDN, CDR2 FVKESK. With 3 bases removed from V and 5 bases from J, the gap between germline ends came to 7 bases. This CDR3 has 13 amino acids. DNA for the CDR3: TGTGCCAGCAGCCAGATTGAGACCGGGGAGCTGTTTTTT. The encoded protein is CASSQIETGELFF.

CDR3 nucleotides: TGTGCCAGCAGCTTACAGGGTTCTGCGTTAGGCTACACCTTC. Protein product: CASSLQGSALGYTF. V usage is TRBV5-6 and J usage is TRBJ1-2; tentative D call: TRBD1 (6 bases). The CDR3 contains 14 residues. Germline V gene sequence: CDR1 SGHDT, CDR2 YYEEEE. Trimming left V 2 bases short and J 8 bases short, with 16 bases between.

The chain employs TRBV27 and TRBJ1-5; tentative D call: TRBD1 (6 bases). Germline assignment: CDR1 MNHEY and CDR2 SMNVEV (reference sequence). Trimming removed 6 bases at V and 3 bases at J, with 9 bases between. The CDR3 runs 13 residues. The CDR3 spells CASSRGANQPQHF. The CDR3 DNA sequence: TGTGCCAGCAGCAGGGGCGCCAATCAGCCCCAGCATTTT.

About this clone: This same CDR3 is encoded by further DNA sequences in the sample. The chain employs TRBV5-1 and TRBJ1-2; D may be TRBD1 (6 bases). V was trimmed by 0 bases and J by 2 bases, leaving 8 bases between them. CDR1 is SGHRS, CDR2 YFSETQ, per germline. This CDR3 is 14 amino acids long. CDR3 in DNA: TGCGCCAGCAGCTTGGACAGGGCAAACTATGGCTACACCTTC. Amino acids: CASSLDRANYGYTF.

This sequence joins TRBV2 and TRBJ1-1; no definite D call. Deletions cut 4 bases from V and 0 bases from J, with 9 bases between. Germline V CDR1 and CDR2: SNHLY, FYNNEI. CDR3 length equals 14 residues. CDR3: CASSGRQLNTEAFF. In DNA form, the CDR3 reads TGTGCCAGCAGTGGGAGGCAGCTGAACACTGAAGCTTTCTTT.

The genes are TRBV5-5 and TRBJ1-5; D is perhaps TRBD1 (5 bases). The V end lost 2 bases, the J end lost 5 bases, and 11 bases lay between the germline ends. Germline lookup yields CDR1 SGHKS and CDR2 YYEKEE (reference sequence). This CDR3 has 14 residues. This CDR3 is CASSFGQGDQPQHF. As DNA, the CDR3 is TGTGCCAGCAGCTTCGGGCAGGGCGATCAGCCCCAGCATTTT.

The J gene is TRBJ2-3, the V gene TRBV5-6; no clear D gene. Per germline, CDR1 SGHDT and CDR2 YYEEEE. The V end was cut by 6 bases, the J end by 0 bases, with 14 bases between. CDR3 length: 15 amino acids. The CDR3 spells CASNGRGSSTDTQYF. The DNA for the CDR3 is TGTGCCAGCAACGGCCGCGGATCTAGCACAGATACGCAGTATTTT. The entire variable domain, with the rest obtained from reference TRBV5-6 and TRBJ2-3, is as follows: DAGVTQSPTHLIKTRGQQVTLRCSPKSGHDTVSWYQQALGQGPQFIFQYYEEEERQRGNFPDRFSGHQFPNYSSELNVNALLLGDSALYLCASNGRGSSTDTQYFGPGTRLTVL.

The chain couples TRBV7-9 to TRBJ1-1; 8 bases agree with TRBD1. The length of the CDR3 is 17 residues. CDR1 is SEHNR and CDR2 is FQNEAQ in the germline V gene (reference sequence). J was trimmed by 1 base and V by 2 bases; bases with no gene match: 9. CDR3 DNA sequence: TGTGCCAGCAGCTTACCGAAAACGGGACAGGAGAACACTGAAGCTTTCTTT. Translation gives CASSLPKTGQENTEAFF.

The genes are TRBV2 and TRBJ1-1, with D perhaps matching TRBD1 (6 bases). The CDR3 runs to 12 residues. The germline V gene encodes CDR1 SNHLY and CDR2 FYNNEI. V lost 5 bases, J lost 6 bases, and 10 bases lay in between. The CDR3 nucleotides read TGTGCCAGCAGTTTGGACAGTCCTGAAGCTTTCTTT. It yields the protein CASSLDSPEAFF.